The clone carrying this TCR beta chain has at least ten counts. Each person with ophthalmopathy scored at least 3 on the Clinical Activity Score, reached NOSPECS grade 4 or higher, and had been ill under 3 months. Exclusion followed for patients with uncontrolled infection, other autoimmune disease, pregnancy or lactation. The authors obtained PBMCs from 10 ml of fresh peripheral blood. The V gene end was trimmed by 4 bases and the J gene end by 8 bases; junction bases not matched to a gene: 11. CDR1 is SGDLS and CDR2 is YYNGEE in the germline V gene. CDR3 length equals 15 residues. These data come from a study of T cells in Graves' hyperthyroidism and ophthalmopathy. There were TCR beta CDR3 regions amplified from RNA transcripts. With the HTBI primer set, the TCR CDR3 went through a first round of RT-PCR. TCRdb analysed the multiplex PCR reads with MiXCR anew, one entry per CDR3 protein. The data contain 360,000 or so distinct CDR3 sequences, over 12% of them seen just once; the ten biggest clones take up around 20%.

The J gene is TRBJ2-1, the V gene TRBV9, with 8 bases fitting TRBD2. The TCR comes from a woman aged 55-69 years with Graves' ophthalmopathy. The sample comprised blood. This CDR3 reads CASSLPGLGIDEQFF. The CDR3 region has the DNA TGTGCCAGCAGCCTACCGGGACTAGGAATTGATGAGCAGTTCTTC.